This T cell receptor beta chain emerged from a study of blood T cell repertoires in COVID-19. Study background: Spain, Italy and the United States supplied samples that represented acute and convalescent COVID-19.

With V trimmed by 5 bases and J by 2 bases, 2 bases remained unmatched. The CDR3 extends over 14 amino acids. Germline V CDR1 and CDR2: SGHDT, YYEEEE. Generated by immunoSEQ multiplex PCR, the TCRdb table keeps only in-frame clones and is missing some. The table has 350,000 or so clones, around nine tenths seen once. Input material: peripheral blood. The TCR sequence derives from an older woman with COVID-19, enrolled during active disease. V usage is TRBV5-6 and J usage is TRBJ1-3, with 9 bases fitting TRBD1. CDR3 sequence reads: CASSRDRAGNTIYF. In nucleotides, the CDR3 is TGTGCCAGCAGTAGGGACAGGGCTGGAAACACCATATATTTT. The complete variable domain, with remaining parts taken from reference TRBV5-6 and TRBJ1-3, reads DAGVTQSPTHLIKTRGQQVTLRCSPKSGHDTVSWYQQALGQGPQFIFQYYEEEERQRGNFPDRFSGHQFPNYSSELNVNALLLGDSALYLCASSRDRAGNTIYFGEGSWLTVV.